This entry describes one TCR beta chain. The study assigned cohorts using participant-reported clinical history. The data originate from a study of blood T cell repertoires in COVID-19. On the study more broadly: There were acute and convalescent COVID-19 samples, and they came from the United States, Italy and Spain. Nucleic acid was either cDNA or gDNA, and it came from T cells, B-cell-depleted T cells, or PBMCs.

The germline V and J ends were trimmed by 7 bases and 4 bases, with 16 bases remaining between them. Germline V CDR1 and CDR2: SEHNR, FQNEAQ (reference sequence). The CDR3 has 14 residues. The authors' processing: Amplification of reference gene primers was used by the study to estimate nucleated cell counts. TCRdb keeps only in-frame clones here, not all; method: immunoSEQ multiplex PCR. That table furnishes V, J and clone size, whereas the DNA furnished D and trimming. This sample carries hundreds of thousands of clones, around 84% of them seen once, and the ten largest clones take about 5%. The chain carries TRBV7-9 and TRBJ1-2; no reliable D call. The material sequenced was PBMCs or T cells enriched from blood (not recorded which). The source is a man aged 35 to 55 who had been exposed to COVID-19. The CDR3 region is CASTYGESAYGYTF. The CDR3 DNA reads TGTGCCAGCACCTATGGGGAGAGCGCCTATGGCTACACCTTC.